The rows below give T cell receptor beta chains drawn from one sample of a study of CD8 T cells in ankylosing spondylitis. Using its own MiXCR run on the 5' RACE reads, TCRdb lists one record per CDR3 protein. The sample contains hundreds of thousands of distinct CDR3 sequences, 32% of which appear only once. The specimen was blood, either unsorted or a sorted T cell fraction (not recorded which). The receptors were sampled from a male donor with ankylosing spondylitis or in good health (not recorded which). CDR3s include the opening cysteine and the closing phenylalanine or tryptophan. Fields, in order: V gene, D gene, clone size, J gene, CDR3 DNA, CDR3 protein. A D gene is named only where the DNA matches it firmly. Rows give clone size only sometimes, using once, few, many, or a class for an expanded clone.

v_call: TRBV6-1; d_call: .; clone_size: many; j_call: TRBJ2-5; cdr3_nt: TGTGCCAGCAGTGAAGCGTCCGGGGGCCAGGAGACCCAGTACTTC; cdr3_aa: CASSEASGGQETQYF
v_call: TRBV3-1; d_call: .; clone_size: .; j_call: TRBJ2-3; cdr3_nt: TGTGCCAGCAGCTCCTGGACATTTCCTCTAGATACGCAGTATTTT; cdr3_aa: CASSSWTFPLDTQYF
v_call: TRBV6-4; d_call: TRBD1; clone_size: .; j_call: TRBJ2-3; cdr3_nt: TGTGCCAGCAGTGAGGGACAGGGTGTCACAGATACGCAGTATTTT; cdr3_aa: CASSEGQGVTDTQYF
v_call: TRBV10-3; d_call: .; clone_size: .; j_call: TRBJ1-1; cdr3_nt: TGTGCCATCACGTCACAGGTACTAGGTAACACTGAAGCTTTCTTT; cdr3_aa: CAITSQVLGNTEAFF
v_call: TRBV4-1; d_call: .; clone_size: .; j_call: TRBJ1-1; cdr3_nt: TGCGCCAGCAGGCAAAGGGGCCAGAACACTGAAGCTTTCTTT; cdr3_aa: CASRQRGQNTEAFF
v_call: TRBV10-3; d_call: TRBD1; clone_size: .; j_call: TRBJ1-6; cdr3_nt: TGTGCCATCAGTGAGTTTATAGGGGGCGATTCACCCCTCCACTTT; cdr3_aa: CAISEFIGGDSPLHF
v_call: TRBV20-1; d_call: TRBD2; clone_size: .; j_call: TRBJ2-7; cdr3_nt: TGCAGTGCTGGACTAGCGGGGGGAGGTTACGAGCAGTACTTC; cdr3_aa: CSAGLAGGGYEQYF
v_call: TRBV20-1; d_call: .; clone_size: .; j_call: TRBJ1-5; cdr3_nt: TGCAGTGCTAGGGGGGGGGATAGCAATCAGCCCCAGCATTTT; cdr3_aa: CSARGGDSNQPQHF
v_call: TRBV29-1; d_call: TRBD1; clone_size: few; j_call: TRBJ2-5; cdr3_nt: TGCAGCGTCGAACTGGGACAGCACACTCAAGAGACCCAGTACTTC; cdr3_aa: CSVELGQHTQETQYF
v_call: TRBV7-9; d_call: .; clone_size: .; j_call: TRBJ1-2; cdr3_nt: TGTGCCAGCAGTCCCGACGGTCTCTATGGCTACACCTTC; cdr3_aa: CASSPDGLYGYTF
v_call: TRBV3-1; d_call: .; clone_size: .; j_call: TRBJ1-1; cdr3_nt: TGTGCCAGCAGCTCCGAGGGGGTTCCCACTGAAGCTTTCTTT; cdr3_aa: CASSSEGVPTEAFF
v_call: TRBV20-1; d_call: .; clone_size: few; j_call: TRBJ1-6; cdr3_nt: TGCAGTGCTAGAGCCCGACAGGCCCGGACATGGTCACCCCTCCACTTT; cdr3_aa: CSARARQARTWSPLHF
v_call: TRBV6-5; d_call: .; clone_size: .; j_call: TRBJ2-2; cdr3_nt: TGTGCCAGCAGTTTAGCACATTTCTCGCGGGGCGGGGAGCTGTTTTTT; cdr3_aa: CASSLAHFSRGGELFF
v_call: TRBV20-1; d_call: TRBD2; clone_size: few; j_call: TRBJ2-1; cdr3_nt: TGCAGTGCTAGAGCCCGGACTAGCGGGGATGAGCAGTTCTTC; cdr3_aa: CSARARTSGDEQFF
v_call: TRBV6-1; d_call: .; clone_size: .; j_call: TRBJ1-5; cdr3_nt: TGTGCCAGCAGCCCGACGGACCGGAGCAATCAGCCCCAGCATTTT; cdr3_aa: CASSPTDRSNQPQHF
v_call: TRBV6-1; d_call: TRBD1; clone_size: many; j_call: TRBJ1-2; cdr3_nt: TGTGCCAGCAGTCGCACAGGGGACTATGGCTACACCTTC; cdr3_aa: CASSRTGDYGYTF
v_call: TRBV20-1; d_call: .; clone_size: .; j_call: TRBJ2-6; cdr3_nt: TGCAGTGCTTACCGGGAACCCGGATACTCTGGGGCCAACGTCCTGACTTTC; cdr3_aa: CSAYREPGYSGANVLTF
v_call: TRBV7-2; d_call: .; clone_size: few; j_call: TRBJ2-7; cdr3_nt: TGTGCCAGCAGCTTAGGGTGGGCATCGGGCGAGCAGTACTTC; cdr3_aa: CASSLGWASGEQYF
v_call: TRBV28; d_call: .; clone_size: .; j_call: TRBJ2-7; cdr3_nt: TGTGCCAGCTACCGGCAAAACTCCTACGAGCAGTACTTC; cdr3_aa: CASYRQNSYEQYF